This entry is about one T cell receptor beta chain. Its antigen specificity is not known. No base-level quality is on record; no much larger clone is a single base apart. The sample comes from a study of T-cell memory formation after mild COVID-19 (dated by TCRdb to the early 2020s). With regard to the full study: TCR sequence clusters from the two donors were found to be largely donor specific. Longitudinal TCRalpha and TCRbeta repertoire sequencing tracked T-cell clones expanding and contracting after mild COVID-19 in two donors. The cohort was made up of two young adult volunteers, one female and one male, who were previously healthy.

General findings and caveats noted by the study authors: From day 15 to 85, contracting clones showed balanced CD4/CD8 phenotypes, whereas a second wave of clones that expanded from day 15 to 37 leaned towards CD4+. Contracting CD4+ clones appeared mostly in the CM and EM memory subsets, whereas CD8+ clones were enriched in EMRA. Some responding clones were detected in pre-infection memory, suggesting pre-existing cross-reactive memory T cells joined the SARS-CoV-2 response. Only two mild cases were covered in the study, and larger cohorts including severe cases with pre-infection samples were considered necessary. The second-wave clones that peaked on day 37 were not confirmed to be SARS-CoV-2 specific.

Ficoll-Paque density gradient centrifugation was used to isolate PBMCs. V gives up 5 bases and J gives up 6 bases, and the segment between their germline ends measures 14 bases. From its cysteine to its phenylalanine, the CDR3 spans 13 amino acids. Only CDR3 DNA is held: 39 bases, read in frame from base 1. CDR1 and CDR2 are read off the germline V gene (reference sequence) as SEHNR and FQNEAQ. Sequencing was carried out with an Illumina NovaSeq 6000. Using 5'RACE with constant-segment primers, TCRalpha and TCRbeta cDNA libraries were constructed, with sample barcodes and unique molecular identifiers added in the process. RNA was extracted from every sample with Trizol reagent. Libraries were amplified in two PCR steps, with a second sample barcode and Illumina TruSeq adapters added in the second step. Sequencing of libraries was performed on an Illumina NovaSeq with 2 x 150 bp paired-end reads. In the paper's pipeline: With migec v1.2.7, reads were demultiplexed and then collapsed into UMI-guided consensus sequences. With mixcr v2.1.11, UMI consensuses were aligned to TRA and TRB V and J templates and assembled into clonotypes. Expanded or contracted clonotypes were those called significant by both edgeR and NoisET, with noise models trained on biological replicates. For edgeR calls, a false discovery rate-adjusted p below 0.01 and a log2 fold-change threshold of 1 were applied. As an exploratory analysis of dynamics, PCA with hierarchical clustering was applied to max-normalized trajectories of the 1000 most abundant clonotypes. Each responding clone was given a CD4 or CD8 phenotype based on the CD4+ and CD8+ repertoires, which had been sequenced separately. TCRdb reprocessed the public reads (quality trimming at Q25 with fastp, clone calling with MiXCR) and kept in-frame beta chains. Rows with one shared CDR3 protein collapse into an entry with the most common genes and DNA. Clone size and V and J calls follow TCRdb, not the original study. Recorded for this sample are around 340,000 distinct CDR3 sequences; approximately 13% of them occurred a single time. The top ten constitute 20% to 25% of the sample.

The TCR originated in a man between 18 and 35 years old who had mild COVID-19 (a few samples of this study predate the infection). The sample titles of this study are shuffled in the database, so cell type and time point are left out; the donor was told from shared clones. The chain is made from TRBV7-9 and TRBJ2-7, with an unclear D gene assignment. Source material: PBMCs or a T cell subset sorted from them (not recorded which). In nucleotide form, the sequence is TGTGCCAGCAGCCTAAGTAGGGCTGCCGAGCAGTACTTC. It specifies CASSLSRAAEQYF.